This T cell receptor beta chain was identified during a study of T cells after yellow fever vaccination. TCRdb itself ran the 5' RACE reads through MiXCR, one entry per CDR3 protein. The sample yields approximately 34,000 distinct CDR3 sequences, 6.6% seen once. This CDR3 contains 15 residues. The germline V gene encodes CDR1 DFQATT and CDR2 SNEGSKA (reference sequence). The junction had 6 bases not matched to a gene; V was cut back by 5 bases and J by 2 bases. The sample holds many counts of this clonotype. The rearrangement joins TRBV20-1 to TRBJ1-3; TRBD1 agrees at 10 bases. The receptor comes from a man aged 18 to 30 who received the YFV17D yellow fever vaccine. Sequencing was performed on PBMCs, either bulk or a sorted T-cell subset (CD4+, CD8+, memory, or dextramer-sorted; not recorded which), taken on the day of the first yellow fever vaccination. The CDR3 nucleotides are TGCAGTGCTCTGACGACAGGGGGCCCTGGAAACACCATATATTTT. Protein sequence: CSALTTGGPGNTIYF.